One sample yielded the 27 T cell receptor beta chains listed below, sequenced in a study of shared clonotypes between healthy human individuals (dated by TCRdb to about 2020). The library was obtained by the immunoSEQ multiplex PCR assay. TCRdb re-hosts the immuneACCESS table, in-frame sequences only. Its copies lack some clones; in the studies checked, an unresolved V gene accounts for under half of them, and the cause for the rest is not known. Across this sample there are roughly 2,500,000 clones, with approximately 93% seen only once. The ten largest account for roughly 0.36% of the sample. What was sequenced was naive CD4+ T cells from PBMCs. The cell subset or site label, read with the paper, signifies: CD45RA+ positively selected. These receptors were collected from a man in his late teens or twenties in good health. Some clones in this sample may be carry-over from other donors' samples.

The chain uses TRBV30 and TRBJ1-4; tentative D call: TRBD1 (5 bases). V lost 4 bases and J lost 8, with 20 bases in between. Germline V CDR1 and CDR2: GTSNPN, SVGIG (reference sequence). CDR3 size: 15 residues. CDR3 sequence reads: CAWTLVGGGPEKLFF. The CDR3 bases are TGTGCCTGGACCCTGGTGGGGGGGGGACCCGAAAAACTGTTTTTT.

CDR3 nucleotide sequence: TGTGCCAGCTCTCAAGGACTAGCGGGAGGGATTGGTCGAGAGACCCAGTACTTC. Protein sequence: CASSQGLAGGIGRETQYF. The gene calls are TRBV18 and TRBJ2-5; 15 bases match TRBD2. From germline, CDR1 is KGHSH and CDR2 LQKENI. V dropped 6 bases and J dropped 4; count of bases not matched to a gene: 12. There are 18 residues in the CDR3.

This clone was found once. The V gene is TRBV5-1, the J gene TRBJ2-7; D unresolved. Trimming left V 1 base short and J 2 bases short, with 10 bases between. CDR1 is SGHRS and CDR2 is YFSETQ in the germline V gene. The CDR3 loop spans 14 amino acids. The CDR3 reads CASSLSPGTYEQYF. Written as DNA, the CDR3 is TGCGCCAGCAGCTTGTCGCCAGGCACCTACGAGCAGTACTTC.

The chain joins TRBV23-1 to TRBJ2-4; D is unresolved. TRBV23-1 counts as an open reading frame of uncertain function. This CDR3 region has 11 residues. Trimming removed 4 bases from V and 8 bases from J, with 6 bases in between. The CDR3 loop is CASSLADIQYF. DNA for the CDR3: TGCGCCAGCAGTCTTGCGGACATTCAGTACTTC.

Here the CDR3 reads CASSLTGGEQYF. CDR3 DNA sequence: TGTGCCAGCTCTTTAACAGGGGGCGAGCAGTACTTC. V gene TRBV18 combines with J gene TRBJ2-7; 8 positions match TRBD1. CDR1 and CDR2 (germline): KGHSH, LQKENI. This CDR3 spans 12 amino acids. The V gene end was trimmed by 6 bases and the J gene end by 6 bases; junction bases not matched to a gene: 4.

The table lists this clone with a count of one. Other nucleotide sequences in the sample specify the same CDR3. The CDR3 reads CAISEGGNTIYF. CDR3 nucleotides: TGTGCCATCAGTGAAGGGGGAAACACCATATATTTT. The chain couples TRBV10-3 to TRBJ1-3; no reliable D call. The germline V and J ends were trimmed by 3 bases and 4 bases, with 4 bases remaining between them. The CDR3 is made up of 12 amino acids. Looked up from germline, CDR1 is ENHRY and CDR2 is SYGVKD.

The chain joins TRBV7-9 to TRBJ2-3; TRBD2 agrees at 9 bases. V trimming: 1 base; J trimming: 4 bases; junction bases outside the gene matches: 6. This CDR3 region has 16 residues. Looked up from germline, CDR1 is SEHNR and CDR2 is FQNEAQ (reference sequence). This CDR3 is CASSLVAGGPADTQYF. The CDR3 bases are TGTGCCAGCAGCTTAGTTGCGGGAGGGCCGGCAGATACGCAGTATTTT.

As concerns this clone: In the same sample, other DNA sequences code for this CDR3. The chain couples TRBV7-2 to TRBJ2-3; tentatively, D is TRBD1 (6 bases). Germline lookup yields CDR1 SGHTA and CDR2 FQGNSA. V shed 1 base and J shed 2 bases, with 10 bases lying between them. This CDR3 spans 15 amino acids. The chain's CDR3 is CASSLGGQPTDTQYF. The CDR3 nucleotides read TGTGCCAGCAGCTTAGGTGGACAGCCCACAGATACGCAGTATTTT.

The chain is built from TRBV28 and TRBJ1-2; D is perhaps TRBD1 (5 bases). Trimming left V 6 bases short and J 0 bases short, with 14 bases between. The germline V gene encodes CDR1 MDHEN and CDR2 SYDVKM. This CDR3 contains 15 residues. The CDR3 DNA reads TGTGCCAGCAGAGCTGGGACGGTTTCTAACTATGGCTACACCTTC. It encodes CASRAGTVSNYGYTF.

The sample holds a few counts of this clone. The chain employs TRBV2 and TRBJ1-2; weak D call: TRBD1 (5 bases). In germline, CDR1 is SNHLY, CDR2 FYNNEI. The CDR3 is 12 residues long. V was cut by 11 bases and J by 3 bases, with 13 bases left in between. The CDR3 here is CAGDRDDYGYTF. CDR3 bases: TGTGCCGGGGACCGGGACGACTATGGCTACACCTTC.

The CDR3, as DNA: TGTGCCAGCAGCCCCCGGCGAGCCGGGGCCAACGTCCTGACTTTC. It yields the protein CASSPRRAGANVLTF. The J gene is TRBJ2-6, the V gene TRBV7-2; D is uncertain. The germline CDR1 and CDR2 sequences are SGHTA and FQGNSA. The CDR3 runs to 15 residues. V was pared by 5 bases and J by 4 bases, with 12 bases between.

The chain recombines TRBV5-1 with TRBJ2-5, with D tentatively TRBD2 (5 bases). V gave up 0 bases and J gave up 1 base, with 13 bases separating them. The CDR3 length is 16 residues. Germline V gives CDR1 SGHRS, CDR2 YFSETQ. This CDR3 reads CASSLAYRGRQETQYF. CDR3 DNA: TGCGCCAGCAGCTTGGCCTATCGCGGGCGCCAAGAGACCCAGTACTTC.

This clone came up a few times. The chain combines TRBV29-1 with TRBJ1-1; TRBD1 matches at 7 bases. There are 13 residues in the CDR3. Trimming removed 5 bases from V and 0 bases from J; junction bases left unmatched: 3. The V gene's germline CDR1 is SQVTM and CDR2 ANQGSEA. CDR3 in DNA: TGCAGCGTTAAGGACAGGTTGAACACTGAAGCTTTCTTT. Its protein product is CSVKDRLNTEAFF. The whole variable domain, remainder taken from reference TRBV29-1 and TRBJ1-1, is SAVISQKPSRDICQRGTSLTIQCQVDSQVTMMFWYRQQPGQSLTLIATANQGSEATYESGFVIDKFPISRPNLTFSTLTVSNMSPEDSSIYLCSVKDRLNTEAFFGQGTRLTVV.

The J gene is TRBJ1-2, the V gene TRBV28, with D unresolved. Germline loops: CDR1 MDHEN, CDR2 SYDVKM. Trimming left V 7 bases short and J 7 bases short, with 10 bases between. CDR3 length: 11 residues. CDR3 DNA sequence: TGTGCCAGCACATACCGGTCTGGCTACACCTTC. Its translation is CASTYRSGYTF.

The chain combines TRBV28 with TRBJ2-1; TRBD1 matches at 11 bases. This CDR3 has 16 residues. Germline CDR1 MDHEN, CDR2 SYDVKM. The V and J ends lost 4 bases and 4 bases, in that order; junction bases with no gene match: 6. The CDR3 DNA is TGTGCCAGCAGTTCAATCCGGGACAGGGGGTACAATGAGCAGTTCTTC. It encodes CASSSIRDRGYNEQFF.

The J gene is TRBJ1-3, the V gene TRBV5-1; D gene unclear. There are 15 residues in the CDR3. Germline lookup yields CDR1 SGHRS and CDR2 YFSETQ. Deletions cut 3 bases from V and 0 bases from J, with 10 bases between. CDR3 bases: TGCGCCAGCAGCTCCGAGTGGGGCTCTGGAAACACCATATATTTT. Encoded protein: CASSSEWGSGNTIYF.

V is TRBV5-4 and J is TRBJ1-4; TRBD1 is a possible D gene (5 bases). The CDR3 contains 15 residues. Germline V gives CDR1 SGHNT, CDR2 YYREEE (reference sequence). Trimming took off 0 bases at V and 7 bases at J, with 13 bases between the two ends. CDR3 protein: CASSLGAGTGEKLFF. As DNA, the CDR3 is TGTGCCAGCAGCTTGGGTGCAGGGACGGGTGAAAAACTGTTTTTT.

The genes are TRBV30 and TRBJ2-1; 9 bases map to TRBD2. The germline gives CDR1 GTSNPN, CDR2 SVGIG (reference sequence). The V gene end was trimmed by 4 bases and the J gene end by 2 bases; junction bases not matched to a gene: 15. The CDR3 covers 18 residues. The CDR3 loop reads CAWTRSGRPLRAYNEQFF. CDR3 in DNA: TGTGCCTGGACTAGAAGCGGGAGGCCCCTTAGAGCCTACAATGAGCAGTTCTTC.

The chain recombines TRBV29-1 with TRBJ2-7; TRBD1 matches at 7 bases. Germline V gene data show CDR1 as SQVTM and CDR2 as ANQGSEA. V dropped 7 bases and J dropped 0; count of bases not matched to a gene: 6. The length of the CDR3 is 13 residues. The CDR3 reads CSARGQFSYEQYF. The CDR3 nucleotides read TGCAGCGCCAGGGGACAGTTCTCCTACGAGCAGTACTTC.

Worth noting for this clone: This specimen includes other DNA sequences encoding the same CDR3. V usage is TRBV9 and J usage is TRBJ1-1, with 10 bases lining up with TRBD1. Trimming removed 0 bases from V and 4 bases from J; junction bases left unmatched: 3. The CDR3 contains 15 residues. Germline CDR1 reads SGDLS; CDR2 reads YYNGEE. The CDR3 bases are TGTGCCAGCAGCGTAGGGACAGGGGGGACCACTGAAGCTTTCTTT. It translates to CASSVGTGGTTEAFF.

Points on this clone: This sample also contains other DNA sequences that code for the same CDR3. The chain is built from TRBV5-1 and TRBJ1-1; D is possibly TRBD1 (5 bases). The length of the CDR3 is 14 residues. CDR1 and CDR2 from the germline V gene are SGHRS and YFSETQ. The germline V and J ends were trimmed by 1 base and 1 base, with 8 bases remaining between them. Here the CDR3 reads CASSLYGGNTEAFF. CDR3 bases: TGCGCCAGCAGCTTGTATGGGGGGAACACTGAAGCTTTCTTT.

The V call is TRBV25-1, the J call TRBJ2-7, with D perhaps matching TRBD2 (5 bases). Looked up from germline, CDR1 is MGHDK and CDR2 is SYGVNS. Trimming shortened V by 5 bases and J by 3 bases, and 17 bases separated the two germline ends. This CDR3 contains 15 residues. CDR3 sequence (DNA): TGTGCCAGCAGTCCCCGGGAAGGACTTAGCTACGAGCAGTACTTC. It is translated as CASSPREGLSYEQYF.

This sequence joins TRBV7-9 and TRBJ2-1; unclear D gene. V gave up 1 base and J gave up 2 bases, with 21 bases separating them. The CDR3 covers 19 residues. Germline CDR1 and CDR2: SEHNR and FQNEAQ (reference sequence). This chain's CDR3 is CASSLDQLRTLRTYNEQFF. The CDR3 region has the DNA TGTGCCAGCAGCTTAGATCAACTCCGCACACTTCGAACCTACAATGAGCAGTTCTTC.

J is TRBJ2-1 and V is TRBV6-5; 11 positions agree with TRBD2. The germline V gene encodes CDR1 MNHEY and CDR2 SVGAGI. The CDR3 sequence is 15 residues long. V dropped 1 base and J dropped 7; count of bases not matched to a gene: 3. For the CDR3, the DNA is TGTGCCAGCAGTTACTATCGACTAGCGGGAAATGAGCAGTTCTTC. This gives the protein CASSYYRLAGNEQFF.

This clone has just a few counts. This chain uses TRBV2 with TRBJ1-1, with 7 bases identical to TRBD1. Germline CDR1 reads SNHLY; CDR2 reads FYNNEI. V lost 6 bases to trimming and J lost 6 bases; unmatched junction nucleotides: 10. This CDR3 is 14 amino acids long. CDR3 nucleotide sequence: TGTGCCAGCAGGACCTACAGGGGCGCGGCTGAAGCTTTCTTT. It specifies CASRTYRGAAEAFF.

The rearrangement links TRBV7-3 to TRBJ1-1; TRBD1 aligns across 7 bases. From germline, CDR1 is SGHTA and CDR2 FQGTGA. Trimming took 5 bases from V and 0 from J; bases not matched to a gene: 9. This CDR3 is built from 16 residues. CDR3 region: CASSPTPDRVNTEAFF. As DNA, the CDR3 is TGTGCCAGCAGCCCTACGCCCGACAGGGTGAACACTGAAGCTTTCTTT.

The rearrangement joins TRBV28 to TRBJ1-1; no definite D call. The V end was cut by 7 bases, the J end by 6 bases, with 15 bases between. The CDR3 consists of 13 residues. The V gene's germline CDR1 is MDHEN and CDR2 SYDVKM. CDR3 loop: CASTLPGLSEAFF. For the CDR3, the DNA is TGTGCCAGCACCCTTCCTGGGTTATCTGAAGCTTTCTTT.